This TCR beta chain was retrieved from a study of blood T cell repertoires in COVID-19. Per the authors' pipeline: Amplification of reference gene primers provided the estimated nucleated cell counts. The data were produced by immunoSEQ multiplex PCR, yet TCRdb's version contains in-frame clones alone and is incomplete. D and trimming were read from the DNA, whereas the V and J calls and clone size are those reported in that table. The repertoire consists of 330,000 or so clones, with around 87% occurring once and the leading ten covering around 1.9%. The germline V gene encodes CDR1 MNHEY and CDR2 SVGEGT. Trimming shortened V by 2 bases and J by 7 bases, and 8 bases separated the two germline ends. The CDR3 is 13 residues long.

Sequencing was carried out using PBMCs or T cells enriched from blood (not recorded which). The receptor's source is a man aged 35 to 55 in a cohort exposed to, infected with or recovered from COVID-19 (not recorded which). V usage is TRBV6-2 or TRBV6-3 and J usage is TRBJ2-2, with D maybe TRBD1 (5 bases). The CDR3 DNA reads as TGTGCCAGCAGTTACGGGGCTAGCGGGGAGCTGTTTTTT. It is translated as CASSYGASGELFF.